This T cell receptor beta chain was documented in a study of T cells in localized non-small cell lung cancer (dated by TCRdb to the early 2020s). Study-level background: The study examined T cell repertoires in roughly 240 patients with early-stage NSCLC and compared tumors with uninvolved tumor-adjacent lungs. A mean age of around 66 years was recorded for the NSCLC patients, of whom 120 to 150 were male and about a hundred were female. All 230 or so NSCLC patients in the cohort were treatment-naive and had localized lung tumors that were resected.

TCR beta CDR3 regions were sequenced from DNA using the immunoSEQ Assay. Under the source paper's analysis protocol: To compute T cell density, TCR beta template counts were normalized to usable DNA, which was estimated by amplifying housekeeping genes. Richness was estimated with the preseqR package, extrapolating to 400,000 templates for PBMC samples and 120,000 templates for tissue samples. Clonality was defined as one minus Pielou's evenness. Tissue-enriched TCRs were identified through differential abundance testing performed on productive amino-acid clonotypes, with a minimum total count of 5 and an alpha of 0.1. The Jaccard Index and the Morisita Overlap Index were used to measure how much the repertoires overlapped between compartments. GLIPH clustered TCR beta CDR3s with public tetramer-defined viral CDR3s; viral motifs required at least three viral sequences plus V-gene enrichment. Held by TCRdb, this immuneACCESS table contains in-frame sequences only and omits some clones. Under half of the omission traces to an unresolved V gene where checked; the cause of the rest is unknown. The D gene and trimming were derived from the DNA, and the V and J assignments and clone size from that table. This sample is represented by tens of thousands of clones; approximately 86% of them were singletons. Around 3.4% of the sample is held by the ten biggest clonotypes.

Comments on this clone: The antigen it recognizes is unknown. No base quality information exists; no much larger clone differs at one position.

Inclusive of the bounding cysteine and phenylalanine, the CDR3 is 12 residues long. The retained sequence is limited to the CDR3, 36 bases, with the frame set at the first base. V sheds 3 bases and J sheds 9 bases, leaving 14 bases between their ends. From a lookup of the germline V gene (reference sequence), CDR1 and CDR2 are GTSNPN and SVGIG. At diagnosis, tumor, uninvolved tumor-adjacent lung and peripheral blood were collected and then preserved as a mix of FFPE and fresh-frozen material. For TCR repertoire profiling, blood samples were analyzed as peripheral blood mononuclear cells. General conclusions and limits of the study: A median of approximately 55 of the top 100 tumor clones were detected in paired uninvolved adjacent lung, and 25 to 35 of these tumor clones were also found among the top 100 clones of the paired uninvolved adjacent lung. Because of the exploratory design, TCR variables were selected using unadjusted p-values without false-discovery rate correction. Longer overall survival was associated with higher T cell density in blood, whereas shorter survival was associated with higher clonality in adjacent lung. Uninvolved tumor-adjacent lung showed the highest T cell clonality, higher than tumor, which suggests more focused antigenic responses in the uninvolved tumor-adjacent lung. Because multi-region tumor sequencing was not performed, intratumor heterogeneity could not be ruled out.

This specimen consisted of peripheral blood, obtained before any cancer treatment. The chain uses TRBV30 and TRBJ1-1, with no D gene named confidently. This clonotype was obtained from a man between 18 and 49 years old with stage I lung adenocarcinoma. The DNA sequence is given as TGTGCCTGGAGCTGGGCGGAAAGTCAAGCTTTCTTT. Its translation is CAWSWAESQAFF. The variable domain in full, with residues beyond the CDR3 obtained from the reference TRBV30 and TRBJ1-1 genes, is SQTIHQWPATLVQPVGSPLSLECTVEGTSNPNLYWYRQAAGRGLQLLFYSVGIGQISSEVPQNLSASRPQDRQFILSSKKLLLSDSGFYLCAWSWAESQAFFGQGTRLTVV.